This TCR beta chain was captured in a study of technical replicates of blood from a few donors. From germline, CDR1 is KGHSH and CDR2 LQKENI. Trimming cost V 7 bases and J 0 bases, with 9 bases left between them. This CDR3 has 14 residues. Profiling relied on immunoSEQ multiplex PCR, and the TCRdb table lists in-frame clones only, not all of them. This sample has roughly 100,000 clones, with 90% to 96% found just once. The rearrangement joins TRBV18 to TRBJ2-2; TRBD2 might be the D (5 bases). This TCR came from a human donor in good health. Sequencing was performed on T cells isolated from PBMCs. CDR3 DNA: TGTGCCAGCTTGACCGGGACGAACACCGGGGAGCTGTTTTTT. This codes for CASLTGTNTGELFF.